The next 12 T cell receptor beta chains were all read from a single sample in a study of cytomegalovirus exposure and HLA in healthy donors. PCR involved 60 Vbeta and 13 Jbeta primers. Using immunoSEQ multiplex PCR, the repertoire was profiled, and TCRdb retains in-frame clones only, with some absent. The table lists about 150,000 clones, around 80% of them singletons. The material sequenced was PBMCs. These receptors all stem from a woman in her forties or fifties in good health and CMV-seropositive.

Worth noting for this clone: This same CDR3 is encoded by further DNA sequences in the sample. The rearrangement joins TRBV28 to TRBJ2-7; 7 nucleotides line up with TRBD2. Losses at the gene ends were 5 bases for V and 4 bases for J; bases not matched to a gene: 2. The CDR3 has 12 amino acids. Germline CDR1 MDHEN, CDR2 SYDVKM. The CDR3 is CASSPGGYEQYF. The CDR3 nucleotides are TGTGCCAGCAGTCCCGGGGGGTACGAGCAGTACTTC.

This sequence joins TRBV30 and TRBJ2-1, with 7 bases lining up with TRBD2. Germline CDR1 reads GTSNPN; CDR2 reads SVGIG (reference sequence). Losses at the gene ends were 1 base for V and 6 bases for J; bases not matched to a gene: 6. The CDR3 has 14 residues. CDR3 amino acids: CAWSALWEGNEQFF. CDR3 bases: TGTGCCTGGAGTGCCCTCTGGGAGGGCAATGAGCAGTTCTTC.

In its sample, this clone was seen once. The chain combines TRBV29-1 with TRBJ1-4; 10 bases fit TRBD1. The CDR3 has 17 residues. The V gene end was trimmed by 6 bases and the J gene end by 0 bases; junction bases not matched to a gene: 10. From germline, CDR1 is SQVTM and CDR2 ANQGSEA. As DNA, the CDR3 is TGCAGCGTAACGGGACAGGGGAAATATGCAACTAATGAAAAACTGTTTTTT. Translating gives CSVTGQGKYATNEKLFF.

The chain carries TRBV9 and TRBJ2-5, with 7 positions matching TRBD2. CDR1 and CDR2 (germline): SGDLS, YYNGEE. The CDR3 is 15 amino acids. J lost 4 bases, V lost 3 bases, and 9 bases had no gene match. As DNA, the CDR3 is TGTGCCAGCAGCGCCTACGCGGGCGGGGGAGAGACCCAGTACTTC. Residues: CASSAYAGGGETQYF.

The chain is built from TRBV19 and TRBJ2-1, with TRBD2 as a possible D gene (5 bases). The CDR3 consists of 14 residues. Trimming took 4 bases from V and 3 from J, leaving 10 bases between them. Germline assignment: CDR1 LNHDA and CDR2 SQIVND (reference sequence). The CDR3: CASSTRTGYNEQFF. The DNA for the CDR3 is TGTGCCAGTAGTACACGGACTGGCTACAATGAGCAGTTCTTC.

This rearrangement joins TRBV28 to TRBJ1-2; 10 nucleotides agree with TRBD1. There are 17 residues in the CDR3. In germline, CDR1 is MDHEN, CDR2 SYDVKM. Trimming removed 5 bases from V and 4 bases from J; junction bases left unmatched: 13. The CDR3 region has the DNA TGTGCCAGCAGTGAACCCGGGACAGGGGCCGTCGTCTATGGCTACACCTTC. This encodes CASSEPGTGAVVYGYTF.

The rearrangement uses TRBV20-1 and TRBJ1-2, with unresolved D. CDR3 size: 11 residues. Germline-derived CDR1 and CDR2 are DFQATT and SNEGSKA (reference sequence). V was trimmed by 3 bases and J by 8 bases, leaving 10 bases between them. The CDR3 loop is CSASPTLGYTF. In DNA, the CDR3 is TGCAGTGCTAGTCCCACTCTCGGCTACACCTTC.

The rearrangement uses TRBV10-1 and TRBJ2-7, with TRBD2 matching over 8 bases. The length of the CDR3 is 13 residues. J lost 7 bases, V lost 6 bases, and 8 bases had no gene match. The V gene's germline CDR1 is WNHNN and CDR2 SYGVQD (reference sequence). The CDR3 sequence is CASRLGLGCEQYF. CDR3 nucleotides: TGCGCCAGCAGATTGGGACTAGGCTGTGAGCAGTACTTC.

The rearrangement uses TRBV7-9 and TRBJ1-1; 9 bases match TRBD1. After removal of 7 bases from V and 6 bases from J, the junction contained 9 bases not matched to a gene. The V gene's germline CDR1 is SEHNR and CDR2 FQNEAQ (reference sequence). The CDR3 spans 14 residues. CDR3 DNA: TGTGCCAGCAACCTAGGGGACAGGGTACCTGAAGCTTTCTTT. It codes for CASNLGDRVPEAFF.

The V gene is TRBV5-1, the J gene TRBJ1-1, with 7 bases lining up with TRBD1. The CDR3 loop spans 18 amino acids. Unmatched junction bases numbered 17, after V lost 3 bases and J lost 3 bases. Germline lookup yields CDR1 SGHRS and CDR2 YFSETQ. CDR3 protein: CASSWGQYSGFPDTEAFF. The CDR3 DNA follows: TGCGCCAGCAGCTGGGGACAGTATTCAGGATTCCCCGACACTGAAGCTTTCTTT.

The CDR3 is CASILGTNYNEQFF. CDR3 nucleotide sequence: TGTGCCAGTATTCTAGGGACTAACTACAATGAGCAGTTCTTC. The chain joins TRBV19 to TRBJ2-1; TRBD2 matches at 7 bases. Germline lookup yields CDR1 LNHDA and CDR2 SQIVND (reference sequence). V was clipped by 7 bases and J by 3 bases; unmatched bases: 6. The CDR3 is 14 residues long.

About this clone itself: At one end the junction does not follow the germline gene, possibly because of a read error. The chain has TRBV6-5 and TRBJ1-2; 8 bases are shared with TRBD1. The CDR3 runs 15 residues. Germline CDR1 is MNHEY and CDR2 is SVGAGI. The CDR3 coding sequence is TGTGCCAGCAGGTACTCTTTGACAGGGGCCTATGGCTACACCTTC. This gives the protein CASRYSLTGAYGYTF.